Listed here are 21 T cell receptor beta chains from one sample, sequenced in a study of blood T cells in healthy people across ages. A sample-barcoded 5' primer and a J-beta primer mix were used in a second PCR of roughly 6 to 11 cycles. TCRdb redid the calling of the 5' RACE reads with MiXCR, one entry per CDR3 protein. The top ten hold 7.7% of the sample, which has 1.5 million to 2 million distinct CDR3 sequences, about 30% seen once. The material sequenced was blood. These receptors were taken from a woman in her 30s in good health.

This chain joins TRBV6-5 and TRBJ2-5; possible D gene TRBD2, 7 bases. This CDR3 is built from 16 residues. Germline V lookup: CDR1 MNHEY, CDR2 SVGAGI. Trimming left V 0 bases short and J 4 bases short, with 15 bases between. The CDR3 DNA sequence: TGTGCCAGCAGTTACTCGCACGGGGGCGGGAGAGAGACCCAGTACTTC. Translation: CASSYSHGGGRETQYF.

This clonotype was found a few times. The junction departs from germline at one end; a sequencing error may be responsible. The chain joins TRBV11-1 to TRBJ2-1; possible D gene TRBD2, 6 bases. Germline values: CDR1 SGHAT, CDR2 FQDESV (reference sequence). The CDR3 contains 11 residues. The CDR3 DNA follows: TGTGCCAGCAGCTTAGACCGGGAGCCGTTTTTC. Translation: CASSLDREPFF.

The chain combines TRBV20-1 with TRBJ2-3; maybe TRBD2 (5 bases). There are 15 residues in the CDR3. Trimming removed 0 bases from V and 2 bases from J, with 12 bases in between. Germline-derived CDR1 and CDR2 are DFQATT and SNEGSKA (reference sequence). CDR3 DNA: TGCAGTGCTAGAGATGTCCAGCGGACCACAGATACGCAGTATTTT. It is translated as CSARDVQRTTDTQYF.

The chain joins TRBV24-1 to TRBJ1-2; D is ambiguous. The CDR3 is made up of 11 amino acids. The germline V and J ends were trimmed by 4 bases and 7 bases, with 6 bases remaining between them. CDR1 KGHDR and CDR2 SFDVKD come from the germline V gene. As DNA, the CDR3 is TGTGCCACCAGTGAGGGCTCTGGCTACACCTTC. It specifies CATSEGSGYTF.

This chain uses TRBV14 with TRBJ2-1; D ambiguous. The germline V gene encodes CDR1 SGHDN and CDR2 FVKESK. Trimming shortened V by 3 bases and J by 6 bases, and 27 bases separated the two germline ends. The CDR3 sequence is 19 residues long. CDR3 sequence reads: CASSHSSLRRPDLRNEQFF. CDR3 bases: TGTGCCAGCAGCCATTCTTCCCTAAGAAGGCCGGATCTTCGCAATGAGCAGTTCTTC. The full variable domain, completed using reference TRBV14 and TRBJ2-1, is EAGVTQFPSHSVIEKGQTVTLRCDPISGHDNLYWYRRVMGKEIKFLLHFVKESKQDESGMPNNRFLAERTGGTYSTLKVQPAELEDSGVYFCASSHSSLRRPDLRNEQFFGPGTRLTVL.

This clonotype came up a few times. This chain joins TRBV5-5 and TRBJ2-7, with a weak D call TRBD2 (6 bases). Per the germline V gene, CDR1 is SGHKS and CDR2 is YYEKEE (reference sequence). CDR3 length equals 14 residues. V was pared by 7 bases and J by 0 bases, with 14 bases between. Written as DNA, the CDR3 is TGTGCCAGCCTCATCTACGGGGGCTCCTACGAGCAGTACTTC. Translating it yields CASLIYGGSYEQYF.

The gene calls are TRBV20-1 and TRBJ2-1, with 10 bases lining up with TRBD2. The CDR3 loop spans 15 amino acids. V dropped 2 bases and J dropped 8; count of bases not matched to a gene: 9. In germline, CDR1 is DFQATT, CDR2 SNEGSKA (reference sequence). The CDR3 region is CSARPSGRNRDEQFF. CDR3 DNA sequence: TGCAGTGCTAGACCTAGCGGGAGAAATCGAGATGAGCAGTTCTTC.

The gene calls are TRBV4-2 and TRBJ2-1; D unclear. V lost 1 base, J lost 9 bases, and 7 bases lay in between. There are 12 residues in the CDR3. Germline CDR1 is LGHNA and CDR2 is YNFKEQ. The CDR3 spells CASSQVSGEQFF. The CDR3 nucleotides read TGTGCCAGCAGCCAAGTTTCGGGTGAGCAGTTCTTC.

This clonotype was counted between two and nine times. The rearrangement links TRBV6-6 to TRBJ1-5; no reliable D call. The germline gives CDR1 MNHNY, CDR2 SVGAGI (reference sequence). V lost 11 bases and J 4 bases, leaving 18 bases between the germline ends. The CDR3 runs to 14 residues. The CDR3 reads CAASMSGENQPQHF. CDR3 coding DNA: TGTGCCGCCTCGATGTCCGGGGAAAATCAGCCCCAGCATTTT.

This clonotype was picked up one time. The V gene is TRBV18, the J gene TRBJ1-2; no reliable D call. The CDR3 consists of 14 residues. Between the trimmed V and J ends, which lost 1 base and 8 bases, there was a span of 14 bases. Germline CDR1 reads KGHSH; CDR2 reads LQKENI. The CDR3 DNA is TGTGCCAGCTCACCACTCCGCGAACTTTGGGGCTACACCTTC. Its translation is CASSPLRELWGYTF.

The chain carries TRBV5-1 and TRBJ2-5, with 11 bases that match TRBD1. Germline lookup yields CDR1 SGHRS and CDR2 YFSETQ. The V segment lost 7 bases and the J segment 7 bases; nucleotides outside the gene matches: 24. The CDR3 loop spans 19 amino acids. CDR3 DNA: TGCGCCAGCGCGGGCATAGCTCCCGGACAGGGGGCATCCGAGGCGACCCAGTACTTC. Translation gives CASAGIAPGQGASEATQYF.

The count of this clonotype is one. The chain links TRBV7-9 to TRBJ2-2, with 11 bases aligning to TRBD2. This CDR3 has 17 amino acids. Trimming took 2 bases from V and 5 from J; bases not matched to a gene: 7. Germline-derived CDR1 and CDR2 are SEHNR and FQNEAQ (reference sequence). The CDR3 DNA follows: TGTGCCAGCAGCTTATCCCTAGCGGGAGGTGGAACCGGGGAGCTGTTTTTT. Translated, it gives CASSLSLAGGGTGELFF.

The sample holds many counts of this clonotype. J is TRBJ2-3 and V is TRBV28; D gene ambiguous. Germline lookup yields CDR1 MDHEN and CDR2 SYDVKM. CDR3 length equals 13 residues. Trimming pared 4 bases from V and 5 bases from J, leaving 10 bases between. CDR3 sequence: CASSSGAIDTQYF. The DNA of the CDR3 is TGTGCCAGCAGTTCAGGAGCAATAGATACGCAGTATTTT.

This clonotype has only a few counts. The chain joins TRBV5-1 to TRBJ2-7, with D perhaps TRBD2 (6 bases). Germline V gene sequence: CDR1 SGHRS, CDR2 YFSETQ. The length of the CDR3 is 12 residues. V shed 4 bases and J shed 7 bases, with 12 bases lying between them. The CDR3 sequence is CASSEGREEQYF. The CDR3 DNA reads as TGCGCCAGCAGCGAAGGACGGGAGGAGCAGTACTTC.

This clonotype was seen repeatedly, ten times or more. The gene calls are TRBV6-2 or TRBV6-3 and TRBJ1-2; 7 nucleotides line up with TRBD1. Trimming removed 0 bases from V and 2 bases from J; junction bases left unmatched: 3. There are 15 residues in the CDR3. Germline V lookup: CDR1 MNHEY, CDR2 SVGEGT. The CDR3 reads CASSYSTDRNYGYTF. The CDR3 bases are TGTGCCAGCAGTTACTCGACGGACAGGAACTATGGCTACACCTTC.

The chain joins TRBV29-1 to TRBJ2-2; TRBD1 agrees at 9 bases. Trimming cost V 5 bases and J 6 bases; bases outside gene matches: 4. The CDR3 length is 13 residues. Germline CDR1 SQVTM, CDR2 ANQGSEA. The CDR3 is CSVTDRGAGELFF. The DNA of the CDR3 is TGCAGCGTTACCGACAGGGGGGCCGGGGAGCTGTTTTTT.

This clonotype turned up a few times. The rearrangement joins TRBV9 to TRBJ1-6; no clear D gene. CDR3 length: 15 residues. Germline CDR1 reads SGDLS; CDR2 reads YYNGEE. The V end was cut by 0 bases, the J end by 7 bases, with 11 bases between. CDR3 sequence: CASSVVPGGNSPLHF. CDR3 DNA sequence: TGTGCCAGCAGCGTAGTGCCCGGAGGAAATTCACCCCTCCACTTT.

This clonotype was recorded at least ten times. The chain carries TRBV12-3 or TRBV12-4 and TRBJ2-7; D gene unclear. The CDR3 covers 15 residues. The ends were cut back, 7 bases at V and 4 bases at J, with 20 bases in the middle. In DNA, the CDR3 is TGTGCCAGCACCCAAGAAGGAAAAATAGGATACGAGCAGTACTTC. Translated, it gives CASTQEGKIGYEQYF.

The chain uses TRBV2 and TRBJ2-5; no clear D gene. The V end was cut by 3 bases, the J end by 5 bases, with 4 bases between. Per germline, CDR1 SNHLY and CDR2 FYNNEI. This CDR3 has 11 residues. The CDR3 sequence is CASSDEETQYF. In nucleotides, the CDR3 is TGTGCCAGCAGTGATGAGGAGACCCAGTACTTC.

The chain combines TRBV6-5 with TRBJ2-5; a weak D match, TRBD2 (5 bases). The germline gives CDR1 MNHEY, CDR2 SVGAGI. Trimming took off 5 bases at V and 7 bases at J, with 11 bases between the two ends. The CDR3 contains 12 residues. The CDR3 spells CASSTGRRTQYF. Here the CDR3 DNA reads TGTGCCAGCAGTACGGGGAGAAGGACCCAGTACTTC.

This clonotype was seen more than once but under ten times. This chain uses TRBV29-1 with TRBJ2-3, with D maybe TRBD1 (6 bases). Germline loops: CDR1 SQVTM, CDR2 ANQGSEA. V lost 6 bases and J lost 0, with 16 bases in between. The CDR3 is made up of 15 amino acids. This CDR3 reads CSVALDQGSTDTQYF. DNA of the CDR3: TGCAGCGTCGCCCTTGATCAGGGGAGCACAGATACGCAGTATTTT.